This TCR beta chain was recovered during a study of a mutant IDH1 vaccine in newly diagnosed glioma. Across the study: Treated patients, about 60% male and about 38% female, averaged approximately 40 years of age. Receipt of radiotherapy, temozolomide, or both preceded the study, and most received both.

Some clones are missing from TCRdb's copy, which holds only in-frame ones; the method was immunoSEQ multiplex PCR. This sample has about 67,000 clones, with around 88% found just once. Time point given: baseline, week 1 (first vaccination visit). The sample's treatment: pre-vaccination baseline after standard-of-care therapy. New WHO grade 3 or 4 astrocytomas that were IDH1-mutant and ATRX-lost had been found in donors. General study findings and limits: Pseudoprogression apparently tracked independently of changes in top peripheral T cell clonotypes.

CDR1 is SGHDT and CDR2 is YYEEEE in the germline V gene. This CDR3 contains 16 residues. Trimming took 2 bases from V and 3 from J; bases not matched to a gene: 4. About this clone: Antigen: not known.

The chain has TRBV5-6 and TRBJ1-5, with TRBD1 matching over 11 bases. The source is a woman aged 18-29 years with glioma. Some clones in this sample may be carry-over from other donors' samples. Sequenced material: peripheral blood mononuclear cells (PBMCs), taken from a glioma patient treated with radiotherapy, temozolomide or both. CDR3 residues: CASSLGQGANNQPQHF. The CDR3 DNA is TGTGCCAGCAGCTTAGGACAGGGGGCAAACAATCAGCCCCAGCATTTT. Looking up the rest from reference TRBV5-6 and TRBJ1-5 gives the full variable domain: DAGVTQSPTHLIKTRGQQVTLRCSPKSGHDTVSWYQQALGQGPQFIFQYYEEEERQRGNFPDRFSGHQFPNYSSELNVNALLLGDSALYLCASSLGQGANNQPQHFGDGTRLSIL.